Listed here are 24 T cell receptor beta chains from one sample, sequenced in a study of blood T cell repertoires in COVID-19. Clones were read by immunoSEQ multiplex PCR, and TCRdb kept only the in-frame ones, dropping some. The sample shows roughly 100,000 clones, roughly 84% of them seen only once. Sequencing was performed on peripheral blood. Source of these receptors: a human donor in a cohort sampled during active or convalescent COVID-19.

The chain employs TRBV7-2 and TRBJ2-2, with TRBD2 matching over 10 bases. The CDR3 is 18 residues long. Germline V lookup: CDR1 SGHTA, CDR2 FQGNSA. V trimming: 2 bases; J trimming: 0 bases; junction bases outside the gene matches: 6. The CDR3 protein is CASSLRAAGGTNTGELFF. CDR3 coding DNA: TGTGCCAGCAGCTTACGGGCAGCGGGGGGGACGAACACCGGGGAGCTGTTTTTT.

The DNA of the CDR3 is TGCGCCAGCAGCCAAGCCCACCGGGACAGCTGGGTCCGTTACCAGTACTTC. Translation gives CASSQAHRDSWVRYQYF. This sequence joins TRBV4-1 and TRBJ2-7; 7 bases are shared with TRBD1. This CDR3 spans 17 amino acids. The junction had 19 bases not matched to a gene; V was cut back by 1 base and J by 10 bases. Germline V gives CDR1 MGHRA, CDR2 YSYEKL.

V is TRBV3-1 (or the pseudogene TRBV3-2) and J is TRBJ1-1; D is undetermined. This CDR3 is 14 amino acids long. Germline CDR1 LGHDT, CDR2 YNNKEL (reference sequence). Deletions cut 3 bases from V and 4 bases from J, with 12 bases between. The CDR3 here is CASSQGGRSTEAFF. DNA of the CDR3: TGTGCCAGCAGCCAGGGCGGGAGGAGCACTGAAGCTTTCTTT.

The genes are TRBV5-1 and TRBJ2-7; D gene ambiguous. Trimming stripped 0 bases from V and 1 base from J, with 8 bases between. The CDR3 extends over 14 amino acids. CDR1 is SGHRS, CDR2 YFSETQ, per germline. The CDR3 DNA follows: TGCGCCAGCAGCTTGGAGACACTGTCCTACGAGCAGTACTTC. Translation gives CASSLETLSYEQYF.

The chain carries TRBV5-4 and TRBJ1-6; weak D call: TRBD1 (5 bases). Trimming took 0 bases from V and 9 from J, leaving 16 bases between them. Germline V gives CDR1 SGHNT, CDR2 YYREEE (reference sequence). This CDR3 comprises 16 residues. The CDR3 sequence is CASSLDPGVGGSPLHF. CDR3 in DNA: TGTGCCAGCAGCTTGGACCCGGGGGTTGGAGGTTCACCCCTCCACTTT.

The V call is TRBV5-1, the J call TRBJ2-3; TRBD2 matches at 14 bases. Germline-derived CDR1 and CDR2 are SGHRS and YFSETQ. V shed 7 bases and J 0 bases; nucleotides not matched to a gene: 7. This CDR3 is 17 amino acids long. The CDR3 nucleotides are TGCGCCAGCGGACTGACTAGCGGGGGGGCTAGCACAGATACGCAGTATTTT. Residues: CASGLTSGGASTDTQYF.

The genes are TRBV27 and TRBJ2-3; possibly TRBD2 for D (6 bases). V lost 5 bases and J 0 bases, leaving 15 bases between the germline ends. The CDR3 runs to 16 residues. CDR1 MNHEY and CDR2 SMNVEV come from the germline V gene (reference sequence). CDR3 bases: TGTGCCAGCAGTAAAACGGGGGTGACAAGCACAGATACGCAGTATTTT. It yields the protein CASSKTGVTSTDTQYF.

The V call is TRBV19, the J call TRBJ2-7; D call uncertain. This CDR3 has 13 amino acids. Germline V lookup: CDR1 LNHDA, CDR2 SQIVND (reference sequence). V lost 4 bases and J lost 2, with 9 bases in between. Here the CDR3 reads CASSRASAYEQYF. The DNA of the CDR3 is TGTGCCAGTAGTAGGGCCTCGGCCTACGAGCAGTACTTC. Full variable domain (rest looked up from reference TRBV19 and TRBJ2-7): DGGITQSPKYLFRKEGQNVTLSCEQNLNHDAMYWYRQDPGQGLRLIYYSQIVNDFQKGDIAEGYSVSREKKESFPLTVTSAQKNPTAFYLCASSRASAYEQYFGPGTRLTVT.

Sample share makes this clone large (0.1 to 1%). The chain combines TRBV5-1 with TRBJ1-2, with 11 bases that match TRBD1. CDR3 size: 17 residues. Germline V gene sequence: CDR1 SGHRS, CDR2 YFSETQ. V shed 0 bases, J shed 1 base, and the junction held 5 bases outside the gene matches. The CDR3 reads CASSLEGQGELNYGYTF. CDR3 DNA: TGCGCCAGCAGCTTGGAGGGACAGGGGGAACTTAACTATGGCTACACCTTC.

The chain is built from TRBV10-3 and TRBJ2-2; D might be TRBD2 (5 bases). Germline V lookup: CDR1 ENHRY, CDR2 SYGVKD. This CDR3 has 14 residues. V was clipped by 8 bases and J by 5 bases, with 15 bases between them. Written as DNA, the CDR3 is TGTGCCATCCCGACCTCGGGGAGAACCGGGGAGCTGTTTTTT. Amino acids: CAIPTSGRTGELFF.

CDR3 DNA sequence: TGTGCCAGCAGTTCGGGGGGGGGCTCCCGAGGGCGCGAGCAGTACTTC. Encoded protein: CASSSGGGSRGREQYF. V gene TRBV6-2 or TRBV6-3 combines with J gene TRBJ2-7; TRBD2 matches 8 bases. Trimming removed 4 bases from V and 6 bases from J; junction bases left unmatched: 14. The CDR3 consists of 16 residues. Germline-derived CDR1 and CDR2 are MNHEY and SVGEGT.

The rearrangement uses TRBV28 and TRBJ1-6; TRBD1 agrees at 8 bases. The CDR3 totals 16 residues. CDR1 and CDR2 (germline): MDHEN, SYDVKM. V dropped 3 bases and J dropped 4; count of bases not matched to a gene: 5. CDR3 bases: TGTGCCAGCAGTTTCCTAGACAGGGGATATAATTCACCCCTCCACTTT. This codes for CASSFLDRGYNSPLHF.

The chain has TRBV7-5 and TRBJ1-5; no DNA check was done on the table's D call, TRBD1. TRBV7-5 corresponds to a pseudogene. The CDR3 is made up of 16 amino acids. The CDR3 DNA is TGTGTCAGAAGCTTCTTCCAGGGGAATGTCAATCAGCCCCAGCATTTT. It is translated as CVRSFFQGNVNQPQHF.

The chain links TRBV13 to TRBJ1-2, with TRBD1 matching over 8 bases. The CDR3 length is 12 residues. Germline CDR1 reads PRHDT; CDR2 reads FYEKMQ (reference sequence). J lost 8 bases, V lost 5 bases, and 4 bases had no gene match. In DNA form, the CDR3 reads TGTGCCAGCAGCCCCGGGACAGGCGGCTACACCTTC. Residues: CASSPGTGGYTF.

The chain employs TRBV21-1 and TRBJ2-7; the D call of TRBD2 is as the table states it, not checked on the DNA. TRBV21-1 constitutes a pseudogene. This CDR3 comprises 18 residues. This CDR3 is CASSFTPLNLLASYEQYF. The CDR3 nucleotides read TGTGCCAGCAGCTTTACCCCACTTAACCTACTAGCGAGCTACGAGCAGTACTTC.

The genes are TRBV10-3 and TRBJ1-1; D is unresolved. Per the germline V gene, CDR1 is ENHRY and CDR2 is SYGVKD. V shed 3 bases and J shed 1 base, with 3 bases lying between them. The CDR3 has 12 amino acids. The CDR3 loop is CAISDGNTEAFF. The CDR3 region has the DNA TGTGCCATCAGTGACGGGAACACTGAAGCTTTCTTT.

The chain has TRBV6-6 and TRBJ1-2, with D perhaps TRBD1 (6 bases). The V gene's germline CDR1 is MNHNY and CDR2 SVGAGI (reference sequence). The CDR3 length is 15 residues. Trimming left V 5 bases short and J 2 bases short, with 15 bases between. The CDR3 here is CASSRGQLLNYGYTF. Written as DNA, the CDR3 is TGTGCCAGCAGTCGCGGACAGTTGTTGAACTATGGCTACACCTTC.

The genes are TRBV4-2 and TRBJ1-2; D might be TRBD1 (6 bases). CDR1 and CDR2 (germline): LGHNA, YNFKEQ. This CDR3 comprises 16 residues. Trimming stripped 4 bases from V and 0 bases from J, with 15 bases between. The CDR3 DNA reads as TGTGCCAGCAGCCCCGACAGGAACCCCCCTAACTATGGCTACACCTTC. It codes for CASSPDRNPPNYGYTF.

This sequence joins TRBV7-9 and TRBJ2-1; D might be TRBD2 (6 bases). Trimming took off 2 bases at V and 4 bases at J, with 15 bases between the two ends. The CDR3 is 16 amino acids. CDR1 and CDR2 (germline): SEHNR, FQNEAQ (reference sequence). The CDR3 sequence: CASSLRRDGLYNEQFF. CDR3 nucleotide sequence: TGTGCCAGCAGCTTACGGAGGGACGGCTTATACAATGAGCAGTTCTTC.

A few counts support this clone. This chain joins TRBV29-1 and TRBJ2-2, with a possible D match to TRBD2 (5 bases). Trimming cost V 2 bases and J 4 bases, with 11 bases left between them. Per the germline V gene, CDR1 is SQVTM and CDR2 is ANQGSEA. The CDR3 spans 14 residues. The CDR3 loop reads CSVELSGGTGELFF. As DNA, the CDR3 is TGCAGCGTTGAATTGTCAGGAGGCACCGGGGAGCTGTTTTTT.

This clone was recorded a few times. The gene calls are TRBV6-2 or TRBV6-3 and TRBJ1-2, with 7 positions matching TRBD1. CDR3 size: 13 residues. With V trimmed by 5 bases and J by 6 bases, 6 bases remained unmatched. The germline gives CDR1 MNHEY, CDR2 SVGEGT. CDR3 sequence reads: CASSKDRVDGYTF. The DNA of the CDR3 is TGTGCCAGCAGTAAAGACAGGGTGGATGGCTACACCTTC.

The chain recombines TRBV2 with TRBJ2-1, with TRBD2 identical over 7 bases. V trimming: 5 bases; J trimming: 16 bases; junction bases outside the gene matches: 14. The CDR3 extends over 13 amino acids. Germline V CDR1 and CDR2: SNHLY, FYNNEI. CDR3 bases: TGTGCCAGCAGTAACCCCCCGAAACTAGCGCCATTCTTC. Amino acid sequence: CASSNPPKLAPFF.

The V gene is TRBV6-5, the J gene TRBJ2-5, with a possible D match to TRBD2 (6 bases). The CDR3 spans 13 residues. Germline CDR1 and CDR2: MNHEY and SVGAGI. V lost 6 bases, J lost 7 bases, and 15 bases lay in between. The CDR3 reads CASRVAAGRTQYF. For the CDR3, the DNA is TGTGCCAGCAGAGTAGCGGCCGGTAGGACCCAGTACTTC.

The chain uses TRBV2 and TRBJ2-2, with unresolved D. The germline gives CDR1 SNHLY, CDR2 FYNNEI. Trimming cost V 6 bases and J 8 bases, with 10 bases left between them. CDR3 length: 12 residues. This chain's CDR3 is CASSLIFGELFF. DNA of the CDR3: TGTGCCAGCAGCCTTATTTTTGGGGAGCTGTTTTTT.